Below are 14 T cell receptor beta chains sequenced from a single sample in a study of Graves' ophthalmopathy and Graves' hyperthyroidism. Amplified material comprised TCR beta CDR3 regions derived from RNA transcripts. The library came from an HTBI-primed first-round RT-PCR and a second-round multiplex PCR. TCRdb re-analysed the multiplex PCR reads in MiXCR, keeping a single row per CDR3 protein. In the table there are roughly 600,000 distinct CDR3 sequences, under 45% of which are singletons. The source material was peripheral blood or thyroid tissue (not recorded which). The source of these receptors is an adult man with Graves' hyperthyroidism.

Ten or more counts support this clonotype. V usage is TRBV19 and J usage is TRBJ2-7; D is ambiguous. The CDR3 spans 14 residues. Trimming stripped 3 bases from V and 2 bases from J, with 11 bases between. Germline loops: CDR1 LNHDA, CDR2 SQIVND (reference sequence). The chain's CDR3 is CASSIYGLAYEQYF. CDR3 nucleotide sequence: TGTGCCAGTAGTATCTACGGGCTAGCCTACGAGCAGTACTTC.

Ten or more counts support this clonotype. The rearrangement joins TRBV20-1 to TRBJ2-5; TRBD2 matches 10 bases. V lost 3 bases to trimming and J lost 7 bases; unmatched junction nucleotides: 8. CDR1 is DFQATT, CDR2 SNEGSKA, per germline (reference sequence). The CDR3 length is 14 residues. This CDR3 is CSARDSGGIGTQYF. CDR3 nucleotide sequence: TGCAGTGCTAGGGATAGCGGGGGGATCGGGACCCAGTACTTC.

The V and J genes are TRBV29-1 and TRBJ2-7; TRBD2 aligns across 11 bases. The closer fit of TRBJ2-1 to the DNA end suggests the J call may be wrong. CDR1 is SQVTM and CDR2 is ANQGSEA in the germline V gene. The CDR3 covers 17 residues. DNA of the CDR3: TGCAGCGTTGAGGGGCTAGCGGGGGGCGAGGGGTACAATGAGCAGTTCTTC. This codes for CSVEGLAGGEGYNEQFF.

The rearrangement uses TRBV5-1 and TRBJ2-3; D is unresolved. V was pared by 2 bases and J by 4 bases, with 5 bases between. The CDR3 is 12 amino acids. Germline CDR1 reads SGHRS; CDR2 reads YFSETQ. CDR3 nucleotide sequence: TGCGCCAGCAGCTTTGTATCAGATACGCAGTATTTT. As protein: CASSFVSDTQYF.

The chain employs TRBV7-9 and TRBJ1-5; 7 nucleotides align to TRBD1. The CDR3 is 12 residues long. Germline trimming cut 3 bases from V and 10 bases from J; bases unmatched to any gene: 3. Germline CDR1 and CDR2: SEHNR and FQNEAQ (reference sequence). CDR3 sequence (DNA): TGTGCCAGCAGCTTCGACAGGGCTCCCCAGCATTTT. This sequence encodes CASSFDRAPQHF.

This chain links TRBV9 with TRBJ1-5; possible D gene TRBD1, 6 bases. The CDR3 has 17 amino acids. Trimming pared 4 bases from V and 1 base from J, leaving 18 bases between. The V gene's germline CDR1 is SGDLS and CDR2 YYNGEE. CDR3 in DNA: TGTGCCAGCAGCTCACCACAGGGTTTAGGGAGCAATCAGCCCCAGCATTTT. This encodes CASSSPQGLGSNQPQHF.

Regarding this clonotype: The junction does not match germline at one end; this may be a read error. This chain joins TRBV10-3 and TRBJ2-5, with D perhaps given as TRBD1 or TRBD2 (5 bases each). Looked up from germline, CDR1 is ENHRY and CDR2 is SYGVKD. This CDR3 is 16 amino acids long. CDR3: CVINTSGDEGQETQYF. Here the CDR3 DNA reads TGTGTCATCAACACTAGTGGGGATGAGGGGCAAGAGACCCAGTACTTC.

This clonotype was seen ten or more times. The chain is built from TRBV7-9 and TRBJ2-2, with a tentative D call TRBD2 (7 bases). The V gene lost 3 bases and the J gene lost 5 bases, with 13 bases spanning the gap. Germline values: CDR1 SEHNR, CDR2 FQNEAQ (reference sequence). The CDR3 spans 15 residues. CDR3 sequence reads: CASSLSGGPTGELFF. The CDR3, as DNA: TGTGCCAGCAGCTTGTCGGGGGGCCCTACCGGGGAGCTGTTTTTT.

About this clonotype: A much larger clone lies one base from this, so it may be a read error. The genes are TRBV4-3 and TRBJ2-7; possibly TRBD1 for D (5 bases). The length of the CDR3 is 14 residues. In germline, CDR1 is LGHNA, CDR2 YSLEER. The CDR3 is CASSQIVQVGEQHF. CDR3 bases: TGCGCCAGCAGCCAAATTGTACAGGTTGGCGAGCAGCACTTC.

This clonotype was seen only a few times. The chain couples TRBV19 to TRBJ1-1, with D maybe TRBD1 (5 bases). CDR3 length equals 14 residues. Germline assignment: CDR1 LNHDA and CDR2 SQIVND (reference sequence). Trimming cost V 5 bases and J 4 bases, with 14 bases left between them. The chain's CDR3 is CASSSGGMSTEAFF. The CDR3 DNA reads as TGTGCCAGTAGTTCCGGGGGTATGAGCACTGAAGCTTTCTTT. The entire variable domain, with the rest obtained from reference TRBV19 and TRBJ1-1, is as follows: DGGITQSPKYLFRKEGQNVTLSCEQNLNHDAMYWYRQDPGQGLRLIYYSQIVNDFQKGDIAEGYSVSREKKESFPLTVTSAQKNPTAFYLCASSSGGMSTEAFFGQGTRLTVV.

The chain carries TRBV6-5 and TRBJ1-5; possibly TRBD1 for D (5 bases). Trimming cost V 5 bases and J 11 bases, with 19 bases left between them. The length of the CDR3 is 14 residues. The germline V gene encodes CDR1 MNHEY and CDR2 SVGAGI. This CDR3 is CASSEGQGKETQHF. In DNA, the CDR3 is TGTGCCAGCAGTGAGGGGCAGGGAAAAGAGACCCAGCATTTT.

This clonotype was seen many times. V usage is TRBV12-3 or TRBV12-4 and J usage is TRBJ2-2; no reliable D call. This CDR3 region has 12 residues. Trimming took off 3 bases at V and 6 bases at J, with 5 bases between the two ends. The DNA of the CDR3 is TGTGCCAGCAGTTTTTTGTCCGGGGAGCTGTTTTTT. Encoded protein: CASSFLSGELFF.

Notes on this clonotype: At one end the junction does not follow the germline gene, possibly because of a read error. This CDR3 is CVSSETGTAKETQYF. In DNA, the CDR3 is TGTGTCAGTAGTGAGACCGGGACGGCTAAAGAGACCCAGTACTTC. The rearrangement uses TRBV19 and TRBJ2-5, with D perhaps given as TRBD1 or TRBD2 (5 bases each). CDR3 length: 15 amino acids. Germline CDR1 and CDR2: LNHDA and SQIVND (reference sequence).

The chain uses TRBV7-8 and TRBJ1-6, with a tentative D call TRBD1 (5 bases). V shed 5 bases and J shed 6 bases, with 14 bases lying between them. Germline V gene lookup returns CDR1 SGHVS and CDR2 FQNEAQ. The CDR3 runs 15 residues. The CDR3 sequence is CASSQETDCNSPLHF. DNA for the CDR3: TGTGCCAGCAGCCAAGAGACAGATTGTAATTCACCCCTCCACTTT.